What follows describes a single TCR beta chain. This clonotype was found a few times. Its antigen is not yet known. Since a much larger clone is just one base distant, this may be a read error. Sequencing instrument: Illumina HiSeq 2500. Quantitative 5'-RACE with molecular barcodes was used to prepare TCR beta libraries. The published analysis was carried out like this. Disease-linked TCR variants were identified with a new computational method built on a probabilistic model of VDJ rearrangement. The public reads were quality trimmed at Q25 with fastp and then assembled into clones with MiXCR by TCRdb, keeping productive beta chains. Identical CDR3 protein sequences are pooled into one entry, listed with their most common genes and DNA. The V and J calls follow TCRdb's processing rather than the paper's. The sample table shows about 160,000 distinct CDR3 sequences, and around 20% are seen once. The top ten clonotypes cover approximately 8% of the sample.

Taken from cysteine to phenylalanine, the CDR3 has 13 residues. The retained sequence is limited to the CDR3, 39 bases, with the frame set at the first base. Trimming takes 4 bases from V and 8 bases from J, and the germline ends sit 12 bases apart. CDR1 and CDR2, looked up from the germline V gene, are SGHRS and YFSETQ. The data belong to a study of CD8 T cells in ankylosing spondylitis (dated 2017 in TCRdb). For the wider study: To find TCR variants linked to disease, the study profiled T cell receptor beta repertoires in ankylosing spondylitis patients and healthy donors. The whole study cohort included 108 healthy donors and 25 or so ankylosing spondylitis patients. Peripheral blood samples were taken, and synovial fluid was additionally collected from ankylosing spondylitis patients.

Beyond this particular receptor, the publication reports: Some TCR beta motif variants had previously been reported in synovial fluid and blood of reactive arthritis patients, which suggested common disease-initiation mechanisms. The disease-linked clones showed a CD8+ phenotype and occurred at relatively low frequencies in peripheral blood. The disease-linked clones were reported to be significantly enriched in matched synovial fluid samples from ankylosing spondylitis patients. A TCR beta motif made up of several highly homologous amino acid variants appeared to be characteristic of blood from ankylosing spondylitis patients.

The rearranged segments are TRBV5-1 and TRBJ2-2; the D gene is not confidently resolved. This TCR came from a male donor with ankylosing spondylitis or in good health (not recorded which). Input material: blood, either unsorted or a sorted T cell fraction (not recorded which). This receptor carries the CDR3 CASSQRFAGELFF. The bases read TGCGCCAGCAGCCAGAGATTCGCAGGGGAGCTGTTTTTT.